Listed below are T cell receptor beta chains from one sample, sequenced in a study of read filtering for tumor transcriptome and immune sequencing. TCRdb reprocessed the reads via MiXCR and lists one record per CDR3 protein. The sample holds some 80,000 distinct CDR3 sequences, about 12% seen once. Sequenced material: a population of CD138-negative cells sorted from bone marrow. These receptors came from a donor over 35 with multiple myeloma. Both conserved end residues are part of each CDR3. The D gene is left open where the match is weak. Clone size is shown for a subset of rows, as once, few, many or a class of expanded clone.

DNA: TGCGCCAGCAGCCTGAGACCGACTGACACTGAAGCTTTCTTT; CDR3: CASSLRPTDTEAFF; length: 14; V: TRBV5-1; J: TRBJ1-1; size: many; D: .
DNA: TGTGCCAGTTCACGGACAGCGCGACCTGAAAAACTGTTTTTT; CDR3: CASSRTARPEKLFF; length: 14; V: TRBV19; J: TRBJ1-4; size: many; D: .
DNA: TGTGCCAGTAGTACGCGGGCAGCATCTATCGAGCAGTACTTC; CDR3: CASSTRAASIEQYF; length: 14; V: TRBV19; J: TRBJ2-7; size: many; D: .
DNA: TGCAGCGTCTCAGACAGCACTAATGAAAAACTGTTTTTT; CDR3: CSVSDSTNEKLFF; length: 13; V: TRBV29-1; J: TRBJ1-4; size: few; D: .
DNA: TGTGCCAGTAGGGACAGGGATAATCAGCCCCAGCATTTT; CDR3: CASRDRDNQPQHF; length: 13; V: TRBV19; J: TRBJ1-5; size: many; D: TRBD1
DNA: TGTGCCAGCAGTTACTTTCGTGAGCAGTTCTTC; CDR3: CASSYFREQFF; length: 11; V: TRBV6-5; J: TRBJ2-1; size: medium-sized; D: .
DNA: TGCAGCGCGTCAATACGACAGACGTTCAACTATGGCTACACCTTC; CDR3: CSASIRQTFNYGYTF; length: 15; V: TRBV29-1; J: TRBJ1-2; size: many; D: .
DNA: TGTGCCAGCATAGGAGAGGGGTACCAAGAGACCCAGTACTTC; CDR3: CASIGEGYQETQYF; length: 14; V: TRBV2; J: TRBJ2-5; size: many; D: .
DNA: TGTGCCAGCAGTTACCGGTTGGAGTACAATGAGCAGTTCTTC; CDR3: CASSYRLEYNEQFF; length: 14; V: TRBV6-2/TRBV6-3; J: TRBJ2-1; size: many; D: .
DNA: TGTGCCACCATCAGAGACGCTAGCGGGAGGAATGAGCAGTTCTTC; CDR3: CATIRDASGRNEQFF; length: 15; V: TRBV15; J: TRBJ2-1; size: .; D: TRBD2
DNA: TGCGCCAGCAGCGTCGGGGGGACCATGAACACTGAAGCTTTCTTT; CDR3: CASSVGGTMNTEAFF; length: 15; V: TRBV5-1; J: TRBJ1-1; size: many; D: .
DNA: TGTGCCAGCAGTTCCACAGCCGCTAGCACAGATACGCAGTATTTT; CDR3: CASSSTAASTDTQYF; length: 15; V: TRBV12-3/TRBV12-4; J: TRBJ2-3; size: many; D: .
DNA: TGTGCCATCAGTGATGAGGGTTGGGAGGAGACCCAGTACTTC; CDR3: CAISDEGWEETQYF; length: 14; V: TRBV10-3; J: TRBJ2-5; size: many; D: .
DNA: TGTGCCACCAGTGACCCCGGACAGGGAAGTGAAAAACTGCATTTT; CDR3: CATSDPGQGSEKLHF; length: 15; V: TRBV24-1; J: TRBJ1-4; size: .; D: TRBD1
DNA: TGTGCCAGCAGTTACGTCGACGAGCAGTACTTC; CDR3: CASSYVDEQYF; length: 11; V: TRBV6-6; J: TRBJ2-7; size: many; D: .
DNA: TGTGCCAGCGACAGGAACACCGGGGAGCTGTTTTTT; CDR3: CASDRNTGELFF; length: 12; V: TRBV6-1; J: TRBJ2-2; size: many; D: .
DNA: TGTGCCAGCAGTTACTGGGATGAGCAGCTCTTC; CDR3: CASSYWDEQLF; length: 11; V: TRBV6-5; J: TRBJ2-1; size: many; D: .
DNA: TGTGCCAGCAGCCTTCTAGCGGGAGGGACCACCGGGGAGCTGTTTTTT; CDR3: CASSLLAGGTTGELFF; length: 16; V: TRBV5-1; J: TRBJ2-2; size: .; D: TRBD2
DNA: TGCGCCAGCAGCCTTCAGGGACAGGTGAACACTGAAGCTTTCTTT; CDR3: CASSLQGQVNTEAFF; length: 15; V: TRBV4-1; J: TRBJ1-1; size: many; D: TRBD1
DNA: TGCGCCAGCAGCTTAGAAAAAGCCGGGGAGCTGTTTTTT; CDR3: CASSLEKAGELFF; length: 13; V: TRBV5-1; J: TRBJ2-2; size: many; D: .
DNA: TGTGCCGGAGGTAACGGGCCCTCCTACAATGAGCAGTTCTTC; CDR3: CAGGNGPSYNEQFF; length: 14; V: TRBV2; J: TRBJ2-1; size: few; D: .
DNA: TGCGCCAGCAGCATTCAGGGAAACAATGAGCAGTTCTTC; CDR3: CASSIQGNNEQFF; length: 13; V: TRBV5-1; J: TRBJ2-1; size: many; D: .
DNA: TGTGCCAGCAGCTTCCAGACTCTGAGCTCCTACAATGAGCAGTTCTTC; CDR3: CASSFQTLSSYNEQFF; length: 16; V: TRBV11-2; J: TRBJ2-1; size: many; D: .
DNA: TGTGCCAGCAGTTTTTACCAACTTGGGGAGCAGTACTTC; CDR3: CASSFYQLGEQYF; length: 13; V: TRBV27; J: TRBJ2-7; size: many; D: .
DNA: TGCAGTGCTATTCCGTTTAAGAACAATGAGCAGTTCTTC; CDR3: CSAIPFKNNEQFF; length: 13; V: TRBV20-1; J: TRBJ2-1; size: many; D: .
DNA: TGCGCCAGCAGCCTAGCGGGAGGGCCACCCTACAATGAGCAGTTCTTC; CDR3: CASSLAGGPPYNEQFF; length: 16; V: TRBV5-1; J: TRBJ2-1; size: many; D: TRBD2
DNA: TGCAGTGGAAAGTCCATGAACACTGAAGCTTTCTTT; CDR3: CSGKSMNTEAFF; length: 12; V: TRBV20-1; J: TRBJ1-1; size: many; D: .
DNA: TGCAGTGCTAGAGACCCCCGGGATAGCGGCCAAGAGACCCAGTACTTC; CDR3: CSARDPRDSGQETQYF; length: 16; V: TRBV20-1; J: TRBJ2-5; size: many; D: .
DNA: TGTGCCATCAGGGGACAGCCGGCGGACACTGAAGCTTTCTTT; CDR3: CAIRGQPADTEAFF; length: 14; V: TRBV10-3; J: TRBJ1-1; size: many; D: TRBD1
DNA: TGTGCCAGCAGCTTAGTGCTGGCGGAGTATGGCTACACCTTC; CDR3: CASSLVLAEYGYTF; length: 14; V: TRBV7-9; J: TRBJ1-2; size: many; D: .
DNA: TGTGCTAGCAGCCCACAGTTTGGGGGTTCAGAGACCCAGTACTTC; CDR3: CASSPQFGGSETQYF; length: 15; V: TRBV7-7; J: TRBJ2-5; size: many; D: .